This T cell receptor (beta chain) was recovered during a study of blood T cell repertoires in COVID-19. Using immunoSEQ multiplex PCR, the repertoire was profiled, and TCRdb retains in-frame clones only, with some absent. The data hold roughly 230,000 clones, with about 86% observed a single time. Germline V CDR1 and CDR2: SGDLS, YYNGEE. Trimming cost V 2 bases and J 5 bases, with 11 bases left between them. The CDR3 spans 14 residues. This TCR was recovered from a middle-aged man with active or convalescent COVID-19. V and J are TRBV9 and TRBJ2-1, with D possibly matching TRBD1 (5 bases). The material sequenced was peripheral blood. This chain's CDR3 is CASSVTGSDNEQFF. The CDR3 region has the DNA TGTGCCAGCAGCGTCACAGGATCGGACAATGAGCAGTTCTTC.